This entry concerns a single T cell receptor (beta chain). This sample was included in a study of shared clonotypes between healthy human individuals. Original methodology: Junction-only sequences without quality scores came from ImmunoSEQ, so filtering differed. Sequencing was performed with immunoSEQ multiplex PCR; in TCRdb, only in-frame clones are kept and a portion is missing. That table gives V, J and clone size, and the DNA gave D and trimming. The sample contains about 640,000 clones, about three quarters of which appear only once. V shed 1 base and J 7 bases; nucleotides not matched to a gene: 4. The CDR3 is 14 residues long. CDR1 MNHNS and CDR2 SASEGT come from the germline V gene.

The clonotype comes from a woman under 40 in good health. The sample was memory CD4+ T cells sorted from blood. Documented subset: CD45RA-negative fraction. This chain uses TRBV6-1 with TRBJ1-2, with 9 bases lining up with TRBD1. CDR3 in DNA: TGTGCCAGCAGTGAAGAGAGGGACAGGGCTGGCTACACCTTC. This encodes CASSEERDRAGYTF.